The 3 T cell receptor beta chains given below trace back to one sample, sequenced in a study of blood T cell repertoires in COVID-19. Clones were read by immunoSEQ multiplex PCR, and TCRdb kept only the in-frame ones, dropping some. This repertoire shows 100,000 to 150,000 clones, around 80% found once; its top ten account for about 6.8%. The sample taken for sequencing was peripheral blood. These receptor sequences come from a man aged 65 to 79 with acute or convalescent COVID-19.

This rearrangement joins TRBV10-3 to TRBJ1-2; D call uncertain. The CDR3 totals 12 residues. With 3 bases removed from V and 7 bases from J, the gap between germline ends came to 9 bases. Germline loops: CDR1 ENHRY, CDR2 SYGVKD. CDR3 nucleotides: TGTGCCATCAGTGACACCCTCGGTGGCTACACCTTC. This sequence encodes CAISDTLGGYTF.

The chain links TRBV21-1 to TRBJ1-6; the D call of TRBD1 is as the table states it, not checked on the DNA. TRBV21-1 is annotated as a pseudogene. This CDR3 region has 15 residues. The CDR3 DNA sequence: TGTGCCAGCAGCAGAGACAGGGGGCAGAGTTCACCCCTCCACTTT. Amino acid sequence: CASSRDRGQSSPLHF.

The genes are TRBV7-9 and TRBJ1-1, with a weak D call TRBD1 (5 bases). CDR1 is SEHNR, CDR2 FQNEAQ, per germline (reference sequence). Deletions cut 1 base from V and 4 bases from J, with 10 bases between. The CDR3 sequence is 14 residues long. The CDR3 reads CASSLDRGFTEAFF. The CDR3 DNA reads TGTGCCAGCAGCTTAGATAGGGGATTCACTGAAGCTTTCTTT.